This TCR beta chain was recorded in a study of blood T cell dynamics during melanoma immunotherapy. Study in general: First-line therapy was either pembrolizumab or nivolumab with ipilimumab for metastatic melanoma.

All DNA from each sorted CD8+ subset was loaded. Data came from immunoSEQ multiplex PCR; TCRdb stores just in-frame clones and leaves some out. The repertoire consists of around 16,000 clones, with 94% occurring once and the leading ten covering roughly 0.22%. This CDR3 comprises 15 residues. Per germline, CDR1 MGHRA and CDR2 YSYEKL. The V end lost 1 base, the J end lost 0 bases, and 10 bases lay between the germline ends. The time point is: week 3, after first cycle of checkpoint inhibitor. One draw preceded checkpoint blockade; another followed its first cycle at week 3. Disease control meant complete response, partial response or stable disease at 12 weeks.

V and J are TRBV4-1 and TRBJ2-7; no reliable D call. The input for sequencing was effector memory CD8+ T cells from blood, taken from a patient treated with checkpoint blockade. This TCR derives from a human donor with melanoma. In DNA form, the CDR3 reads TGCGCCAGCAGCCAAGTTAATTTGGTCTCCTACGAGCAGTACTTC. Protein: CASSQVNLVSYEQYF.